This TCR beta chain was recorded in a study of T cell repertoires in cytomegalovirus infection. This clonotype was seen more than once but under ten times. There are 15 residues in the CDR3. Germline CDR1 and CDR2: SGHVS and FNYEAQ. V gave up 1 base and J gave up 0 bases, with 6 bases separating them. TCRdb reanalysed the reads using MiXCR and keeps one entry per CDR3 protein. The data show about 260,000 distinct CDR3 sequences, roughly 10% seen once. The chain links TRBV7-6 to TRBJ1-4; D not resolved. Source material: PBMCs. This receptor was identified in a human donor in good health (CMV status not recorded). Some clones in this sample may be carry-over from other donors' samples. For the CDR3, the DNA is TGTGCCAGCAGCTTAGGCACAACAACTAATGAAAAACTGTTTTTT. Protein product: CASSLGTTTNEKLFF.